These T cell receptor beta chains were read from a single sample in a study of OX40 agonist ivuxolimab in advanced cancers. Only in-frame clones appear in the TCRdb table, and some are missing; sequencing was by immunoSEQ multiplex PCR. The sample holds about 58,000 clones, more than 70% seen once. Specimen: CD4+ or CD8+ T cells sorted from blood, collected in a trial of the OX40 agonist ivuxolimab. Receptors originate from an adult with an advanced solid tumor such as melanoma, head and neck, liver or kidney cancer. Both conserved end residues are part of each CDR3. The D gene is left open where the match is weak. Only some rows state a clone size, as once, few, many or a class for expanded clones.

d_call j_call v_call clone_size cdr3_aa cdr3_nt
. TRBJ2-7 TRBV19 . CASSPQGGGSYEQYF TGTGCCAGTAGCCCACAGGGGGGGGGCTCCTACGAGCAGTACTTC
TRBD1 TRBJ1-1 TRBV15 . CATSRPGQFMMNTEAFF TGTGCCACCAGCAGGCCGGGACAGTTCATGATGAACACTGAAGCTTTCTTT
. TRBJ2-3 TRBV19 . CASSWQSTDTQYF TGTGCCAGTAGTTGGCAGAGCACAGATACGCAGTATTTT
. TRBJ2-1 TRBV27 . CASRRQASYNEQFF TGTGCCAGCCGAAGACAGGCCTCCTACAATGAGCAGTTCTTC
. TRBJ2-7 TRBV6-6 . CASRPPGLPYEQYF TGTGCCAGCAGACCACCGGGACTCCCCTACGAGCAGTACTTC
TRBD1 TRBJ2-1 TRBV5-1 . CASSLAPKGQGYNEQFF TGCGCCAGCAGCTTGGCTCCAAAGGGACAGGGCTACAATGAGCAGTTCTTC
TRBD1 TRBJ2-7 TRBV2 . CASRRRTDRVFHEQYF TGTGCCAGCCGGCGACGAACGGACAGGGTGTTCCACGAGCAGTACTTC
. TRBJ2-5 TRBV18 . CASSPARGTVQETQYF TGTGCCAGCTCACCAGCCCGGGGGACTGTCCAAGAGACCCAGTACTTC
. TRBJ1-2 TRBV27 . CASSLSRGDLGGYTF TGTGCCAGCAGTTTATCGAGGGGGGACTTGGGCGGCTACACCTTC
TRBD1 TRBJ2-6 TRBV2 . CASRDRGTGANVLTF TGTGCCAGCCGGGACAGGGGAACTGGGGCCAACGTCCTGACTTTC
. TRBJ2-7 TRBV27 . CASSSRPDRAYEQYF TGTGCCAGCAGTTCTCGGCCGGACAGAGCCTACGAGCAGTACTTC
. TRBJ1-2 TRBV2 . CASSEHYGYTF TGTGCCAGCAGTGAACACTATGGCTACACCTTC
TRBD1 TRBJ2-1 TRBV18 . CASSITGGVSYNEQFF TGTGCCAGCTCAATAACAGGGGGTGTCTCCTACAATGAGCAGTTCTTC
TRBD1 TRBJ2-1 TRBV5-4 . CASSPEGTGVWEQFF TGTGCCAGCAGCCCGGAGGGGACAGGGGTTTGGGAGCAGTTCTTC
TRBD1 TRBJ1-4 TRBV4-1 . CASSQVLTGRDEKLFF TGCGCCAGCAGCCAAGTCCTGACAGGGAGGGATGAAAAACTGTTTTTT
. TRBJ2-2 TRBV27 . CASSLRASNTGELFF TGTGCCAGCAGTTTGAGGGCGTCGAACACCGGGGAGCTGTTTTTT
TRBD1 TRBJ1-5 TRBV5-1 . CASSLGDSLNQPQHF TGCGCCAGCAGCTTGGGGGACAGCCTCAATCAGCCCCAGCATTTT
TRBD1 TRBJ2-2 TRBV18 . CASSQTGGIVTGELFF TGTGCCAGCTCACAGACAGGGGGCATAGTCACCGGGGAGCTGTTTTTT
TRBD2 TRBJ2-1 TRBV10-1 . CASSYEGLREQFF TGCGCCAGCAGTTATGAGGGACTAAGGGAGCAGTTCTTC
TRBD2 TRBJ2-5 TRBV5-6 . CASSPLGGGGAEETQYF TGTGCCAGCAGCCCACTAGGCGGCGGGGGGGCCGAGGAGACCCAGTACTTC
TRBD1 TRBJ1-2 TRBV5-5 . CASSLGKRQGGFGYTF TGTGCCAGCAGCTTGGGAAAGAGACAGGGTGGTTTTGGCTACACCTTC
TRBD1 TRBJ1-2 TRBV25-1 few CASSPGTAYTF TGTGCCAGCAGCCCCGGGACAGCCTACACCTTC
TRBD1 TRBJ1-5 TRBV18 . CASSPLGTGAINSNQPQHF TGTGCCAGCTCACCACTCGGGACAGGGGCCATTAATAGCAATCAGCCCCAGCATTTT
. TRBJ2-7 TRBV11-2 . CASSLVGTGSYEQYF TGTGCCAGCAGCTTAGTCGGCACAGGATCCTACGAGCAGTACTTC
TRBD1 TRBJ2-7 TRBV25-1 . CASSDPGTGAYEQYF TGTGCCAGCAGTGATCCCGGGACAGGGGCCTACGAGCAGTACTTC
. TRBJ1-5 TRBV15 few CATSRGPAGGNQPQHF TGTGCCACCAGCCGGGGACCCGCCGGGGGCAATCAGCCCCAGCATTTT
. TRBJ2-7 TRBV5-1 once CASSLVPTYEQYF TGCGCCAGCAGCTTGGTGCCCACCTACGAGCAGTACTTC
TRBD1 TRBJ2-4 TRBV5-4 few CASSVAGTAAKNIQYF TGTGCCAGCAGCGTGGCCGGGACAGCAGCCAAAAACATTCAGTACTTC
TRBD1 TRBJ2-7 TRBV12-5 . CASGLGQGSREQYF TGTGCTAGTGGTTTAGGACAGGGGAGCAGAGAGCAGTACTTC
. TRBJ1-2 TRBV10-3 . CAISERLRGGYGYTF TGTGCCATCAGTGAACGGTTACGGGGCGGCTATGGCTACACCTTC
. TRBJ1-1 TRBV6-5 . CASSYKDTEAFF TGTGCCAGCAGTTACAAGGACACTGAAGCTTTCTTT
. TRBJ1-1 TRBV15 . CATSRDAGGSEAFF TGTGCCACCAGCAGAGACGCGGGGGGATCTGAAGCTTTCTTT
. TRBJ1-6 TRBV28 . CASSLFYSPLHF TGTGCCAGCAGTTTATTTTATTCACCCCTCCACTTT
. TRBJ2-7 TRBV6-1 . CASSPTTYEQYF TGTGCCAGCAGTCCAACTACCTACGAGCAGTACTTC
. TRBJ1-4 TRBV18 . CASSHVGANSATNEKLFF TGTGCCAGCTCACATGTGGGGGCAAATTCCGCAACTAATGAAAAACTGTTTTTT
TRBD1 TRBJ2-2 TRBV9 . CASSAPGQGPGELFF TGTGCCAGCAGTGCTCCGGGACAGGGTCCCGGGGAGCTGTTTTTT
TRBD2 TRBJ2-2 TRBV28 . CASSSPPGGGPTGELFF TGTGCCAGCAGTTCCCCCCCCGGGGGGGGGCCCACCGGGGAGCTGTTTTTT
TRBD1 TRBJ1-4 TRBV2 . CASSKDRGSEKLFF TGTGCCAGCAGCAAGGACAGGGGGAGTGAAAAACTGTTTTTT
TRBD1 TRBJ1-1 TRBV11-3 . CASSPGQGWGNTEAFF TGTGCCAGCAGCCCGGGACAGGGTTGGGGGAACACTGAAGCTTTCTTT
. TRBJ1-5 TRBV5-1 once CASSLDGGPHQPQHF TGCGCCAGCAGCTTGGACGGGGGCCCCCATCAGCCCCAGCATTTT
TRBD1 TRBJ2-7 TRBV2 . CASTQQGLDYEQYF TGTGCCAGCACCCAACAGGGGCTTGACTACGAGCAGTACTTC
TRBD1 TRBJ2-7 TRBV27 . CASSSLGTGSYEQYF TGTGCCAGCAGTTCCCTCGGGACAGGGTCTTACGAGCAGTACTTC
. TRBJ2-1 TRBV6-5 . CASSYAGASYNEQFF TGTGCCAGCAGTTACGCGGGGGCTTCCTACAATGAGCAGTTCTTC
TRBD1 TRBJ2-7 TRBV6-1 . CASSEEQGVSYEQYF TGTGCCAGCAGTGAGGAACAGGGGGTTTCCTACGAGCAGTACTTC
. TRBJ1-6 TRBV4-1 . CASGKAGWNSPLHF TGCGCCAGCGGAAAGGCAGGGTGGAATTCACCCCTCCACTTT
TRBD2 TRBJ2-2 TRBV2 once CASSYLAGPNTGELFF TGTGCCAGCAGTTACCTAGCGGGCCCGAACACCGGGGAGCTGTTTTTT
. TRBJ1-1 TRBV5-1 once CASSLVRPRDTEAFF TGCGCCAGCAGCTTGGTGCGACCCCGGGACACTGAAGCTTTCTTT
. TRBJ1-2 TRBV18 once CASSPTLSTGYTF TGTGCCAGCTCACCAACCCTCTCAACTGGCTACACCTTC
. TRBJ2-1 TRBV5-1 . CASSLGARSSYNEQFF TGCGCCAGCAGCTTGGGTGCGAGGAGCTCCTACAATGAGCAGTTCTTC
. TRBJ1-5 TRBV2 . CASSERQRNQPQHF TGTGCCAGCAGTGAAAGGCAGAGGAATCAGCCCCAGCATTTT
. TRBJ1-2 TRBV21-1 . CASSKGLGQYYGYTF TGTGCCAGCAGCAAAGGTTTGGGACAATACTATGGCTACACCTTC
. TRBJ2-1 TRBV5-1 . CASSLVGGRSRNEQFF TGCGCCAGCAGCTTGGTGGGGGGGCGGTCTAGGAATGAGCAGTTCTTC
. TRBJ1-1 TRBV10-3 . CAISLKLDTEAFF TGTGCCATCAGCCTCAAGCTGGATACTGAAGCTTTCTTT
TRBD1 TRBJ1-5 TRBV5-4 . CASSADRDQPQHF TGTGCCAGCAGCGCGGACAGGGACCAGCCCCAGCATTTT
. TRBJ1-4 TRBV27 . CASSWRPGATNEKLFF TGTGCCAGCAGTTGGCGTCCAGGGGCAACTAATGAAAAACTGTTTTTT